A single T cell receptor beta chain is shown here with its context. Its target is not known. Next came a second PCR, run for roughly 6 to 11 cycles, which used a sample-barcoded 5' primer along with a J-beta primer mix. TCRdb called the 5' RACE reads again in MiXCR, with one record for every CDR3 protein. The sample carries 1.5 million to 2 million distinct CDR3 sequences, 28% recorded once. The entry originates in a study of blood T cells in healthy people across ages. Study-wide findings and caveats: Estimates of total diversity, which came from one million sequenced T cells, were considered to be underestimates. Older age went with lower TCR beta diversity per million T cells, in a roughly linear way. Donors of long life had a larger count of naive CD4+ cells and greater diversity than aged donors.

This TCR was recovered from a woman aged 30 to 39 in good health. The specimen sequenced was blood.

The CDR3 coding sequence is TGTGCCAGCAAAATCGCCCAGGGGATGAAAAAGCCCCAGCATTTT. It specifies CASKIAQGMKKPQHF. The rearrangement joins TRBV6-2 or TRBV6-3 to TRBJ1-5, with TRBD1 as a possible D gene (6 bases). The germline CDR1 and CDR2 sequences are MNHEY and SVGEGT. The CDR3 extends over 15 amino acids. V lost 7 bases and J lost 8, with 21 bases in between.